This T cell receptor (beta chain) stems from a study of T cell changes during pregnancy in multiple sclerosis. TCRdb's table, derived via immunoSEQ multiplex PCR, lists solely in-frame clones and lacks some. The profile covers 70,000 to 100,000 clones, with roughly 93% appearing a single time and roughly 1% taken by the ten largest. This CDR3 spans 16 amino acids. V trimming: 7 bases; J trimming: 7 bases; junction bases outside the gene matches: 11. CDR1 and CDR2 from the germline V gene are MNHEY and SMNVEV (reference sequence). This sample comprised peripheral blood, obtained in the first trimester of pregnancy. This TCR was recovered from a female donor with multiple sclerosis, enrolled in a pregnancy study. The chain is built from TRBV27 and TRBJ2-2, with 11 nucleotides matching TRBD2. The CDR3 here is CASTWGSGRAGGELFF. The DNA of the CDR3 is TGTGCCAGCACTTGGGGTAGCGGGAGGGCCGGCGGGGAGCTGTTTTTT.